A selection of T cell receptor beta chains follows, all from one sample in a study of blood T cell repertoires in COVID-19. Assay used: immunoSEQ multiplex PCR; TCRdb lists only in-frame clones, some missing. The table records under 300,000 clones, 79% of them present only once. Sample: peripheral blood. Every receptor here comes from a woman between 40 and 50 years old with active or convalescent COVID-19. CDR3s include the opening cysteine and the closing phenylalanine or tryptophan. A D gene is named only where the DNA matches it firmly. Clone sizes are given selectively: once, few, many, or a class where the clone is expanded.

many	-	TRBV9	TRBJ1-3	TGTGCCAGCAGCGTCGGGGTTACTCCTGGAAACACCATATATTTT	CASSVGVTPGNTIYF
-	TRBD2	TRBV11-2	TRBJ2-1	TGTGCCAGCAGCTTACTAGCGGGGGGCCTCAATGAGCAGTTCTTC	CASSLLAGGLNEQFF
-	-	TRBV6-6	TRBJ1-3	TGTGCCAGCAGTTACCCCGATTCAGTAAACACCATATATTTT	CASSYPDSVNTIYF
-	TRBD2	TRBV9	TRBJ2-5	TGTGCCAGCAGCCCGCTAGCGGTCCAAGAGACCCAGTACTTC	CASSPLAVQETQYF
-	-	TRBV30	TRBJ1-5	TGTGCCTGGAACGGGGTTGCTCATCAGCCCCAGCATTTT	CAWNGVAHQPQHF
once	-	TRBV6-5	TRBJ2-7	TGTGCCAGTAGCCTCGGGTGGGTCCGGGGGTACGAGCAGTACTTC	CASSLGWVRGYEQYF
-	-	TRBV2	TRBJ1-1	TGTGCCAGCTATGGAGGATATACTGAAGCTTTCTTT	CASYGGYTEAFF
-	TRBD1	TRBV7-9	TRBJ1-6	TGTGCCAGCAGCCCACCAGACAGGGGTAATTCACCCCTCCACTTT	CASSPPDRGNSPLHF
-	TRBD1	TRBV5-1	TRBJ2-3	TGCGCCAGCAGCTTGGGACCTACAGGGGCAGATACGCAGTATTTT	CASSLGPTGADTQYF
-	TRBD1	TRBV6-5	TRBJ2-7	TGTGCCAGCCGGGACAGCCTTAGCTCCTACGAGCAGTACTTC	CASRDSLSSYEQYF
-	-	TRBV28	TRBJ1-1	TGTGCCAGCAGACCGACAGGTATGAACACTGAAGCTTTCTTT	CASRPTGMNTEAFF
-	-	TRBV6-1	TRBJ1-4	TGTGCCAGCAGTGAGGGGCCTCCGGGCTGGGATGAAAAACTGTTTTTT	CASSEGPPGWDEKLFF
-	-	TRBV20-1	TRBJ2-1	TGCAGTGCGCTGGACTGGGGGGTGCAGTTCTTC	CSALDWGVQFF
few	TRBD2	TRBV18	TRBJ2-1	TGTGCCAGCTCACCCTCTAGCGGGGGGGTCGGAGAGCAGTTCTTC	CASSPSSGGVGEQFF
-	-	TRBV18	TRBJ2-3	TGTGCCAGCTCACCAGGACTTAACACAGATACGCAGTATTTT	CASSPGLNTDTQYF
-	TRBD1	TRBV18	TRBJ1-1	TGTGCCAGCTCACCAGGGACAGGGAGCCCTGAAGCTTTCTTT	CASSPGTGSPEAFF
few	-	TRBV28	TRBJ1-4	TGTGCCAGCAGTTCATCATTTGAAAAACTGTTTTTT	CASSSSFEKLFF
few	-	TRBV28	TRBJ1-1	TGTGCCAGCAGTTGGGGGGAGGTTGTCACTGAAGCTTTCTTT	CASSWGEVVTEAFF
-	TRBD2	TRBV19	TRBJ2-5	TGTGCCAGTAGTAAACGCCCCGCGGGGGTAGTTGAGACCCAGTACTTC	CASSKRPAGVVETQYF
-	-	TRBV19	TRBJ1-5	TGTGCCAGTAGTATCGGCAGGGAACAGCCCCAGCATTTT	CASSIGREQPQHF
-	-	TRBV7-9	TRBJ2-3	TGTGCCAGCAGCGAGTATAGCGGTCCCGAAGAAGCGCAGTATTTT	CASSEYSGPEEAQYF
-	-	TRBV30	TRBJ1-4	TGTGCCTGGAGTTGGGGGCAGGGTGAAAAACTGTTTTTT	CAWSWGQGEKLFF
-	-	TRBV7-2	TRBJ1-4	TGTGCCAGCAGTGGAAGAGCGGCGATTAATGAAAAACTGTTTTTT	CASSGRAAINEKLFF
-	-	TRBV6-6	TRBJ2-1	TGTGCCAGCAGTCTGGTCAGCTCCTACAATGAGCAGTTCTTC	CASSLVSSYNEQFF
-	TRBD1	TRBV19	TRBJ1-1	TGTGCCAGTAGTTTCGACAGGGCCACTGAAGCTTTCTTT	CASSFDRATEAFF
-	TRBD2	TRBV5-1	TRBJ2-3	TGCGCCAGCAGCTTGGTTACAGCGGGGGGCACAGATACGCAGTATTTT	CASSLVTAGGTDTQYF
-	TRBD1	TRBV3-1/TRBV3-2	TRBJ2-3	TGTGCCAGCAGCCCCCAGGGACAGGCCGCAGATACGCAGTATTTT	CASSPQGQAADTQYF
-	TRBD1	TRBV23-1	TRBJ1-6	TGCGCCAGCCCTCTGGGACAGCAAAATTCACCCCTCCACTTT	CASPLGQQNSPLHF
-	-	TRBV15	TRBJ2-5	TGTGCCACCAGCAGAGACGGTAAACAAGAGACCCAGTACTTC	CATSRDGKQETQYF
-	-	TRBV30	TRBJ1-3	TGTGCCTGGAGTGTCTCCTTGGGGGGACGAAACACCATATATTTT	CAWSVSLGGRNTIYF
few	-	TRBV13	TRBJ1-1	TGTGCCAGCACCTCCATAAGAGCCCTTCTGAACACTGAAGCTTTCTTT	CASTSIRALLNTEAFF
once	TRBD1	TRBV3-1/TRBV3-2	TRBJ1-2	TGTGCCAGCAGCCGACAGGGCGACTATGGCTACACCTTC	CASSRQGDYGYTF
once	TRBD1	TRBV19	TRBJ1-6	TGTGCCAGTACTAATACAGGGGTTGAAGTACCCCTCCACTTT	CASTNTGVEVPLHF
-	-	TRBV5-6	TRBJ1-1	TGTGCCAGCAGCCTGGGGGTTGGGAGAGCTTTCTTT	CASSLGVGRAFF
many	TRBD1	TRBV11-2	TRBJ1-2	TGTGCCAGCAGCCCTCTCCTGACAGGGGTCGGGGCTTGGACCTTC	CASSPLLTGVGAWTF
-	TRBD1	TRBV28	TRBJ1-5	TGTGCCAGCAGTCTGGGACAGGGGGTCCGTTTGGGTCAGCCCCAGCATTTT	CASSLGQGVRLGQPQHF
-	-	TRBV9	TRBJ2-1	TGTGCCAGCAGCGGGTGGGGGGATGAGCAGTTCTTC	CASSGWGDEQFF
-	-	TRBV20-1	TRBJ1-2	TGCAGTGCCCCCTACGGAGGGGGCTACACCTTC	CSAPYGGGYTF
-	TRBD1	TRBV5-1	TRBJ1-1	TGCGCCAGCAGCGCGGCAGGGGGATACACTGAAGCTTTCTTT	CASSAAGGYTEAFF
-	-	TRBV7-2	TRBJ2-3	TGTGCCAGCAGCTTAGGTAGCGGAAGCACAGATACGCAGTATTTT	CASSLGSGSTDTQYF
-	TRBD2	TRBV18	TRBJ2-3	TGTGCCAGCTCACCTCTGCCCAGCGGGGGTACGCAGTATTTT	CASSPLPSGGTQYF
-	-	TRBV5-1	TRBJ1-4	TGCGCCAGCAGCTTGGAGGGGCAAATTAATGAAAAACTGTTTTTT	CASSLEGQINEKLFF
-	TRBD1	TRBV29-1	TRBJ1-1	TGCAGCGTTGAGGGACAGGGGCGGTTTGAAGCTTTCTTT	CSVEGQGRFEAFF